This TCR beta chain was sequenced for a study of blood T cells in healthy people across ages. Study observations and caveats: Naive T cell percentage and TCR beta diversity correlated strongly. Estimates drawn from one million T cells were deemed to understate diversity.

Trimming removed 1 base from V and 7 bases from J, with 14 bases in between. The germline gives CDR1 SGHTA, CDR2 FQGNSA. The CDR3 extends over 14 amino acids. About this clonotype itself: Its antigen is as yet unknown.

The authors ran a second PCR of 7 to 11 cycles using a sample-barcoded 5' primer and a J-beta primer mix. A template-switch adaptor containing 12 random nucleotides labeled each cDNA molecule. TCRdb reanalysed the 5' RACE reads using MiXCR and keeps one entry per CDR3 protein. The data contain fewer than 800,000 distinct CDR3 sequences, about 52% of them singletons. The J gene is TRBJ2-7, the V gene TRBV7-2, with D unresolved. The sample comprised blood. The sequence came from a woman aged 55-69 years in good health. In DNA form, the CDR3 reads TGTGCCAGCAGCTTAGAGTCCTCATACAATGAGCAGTACTTC. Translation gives CASSLESSYNEQYF.